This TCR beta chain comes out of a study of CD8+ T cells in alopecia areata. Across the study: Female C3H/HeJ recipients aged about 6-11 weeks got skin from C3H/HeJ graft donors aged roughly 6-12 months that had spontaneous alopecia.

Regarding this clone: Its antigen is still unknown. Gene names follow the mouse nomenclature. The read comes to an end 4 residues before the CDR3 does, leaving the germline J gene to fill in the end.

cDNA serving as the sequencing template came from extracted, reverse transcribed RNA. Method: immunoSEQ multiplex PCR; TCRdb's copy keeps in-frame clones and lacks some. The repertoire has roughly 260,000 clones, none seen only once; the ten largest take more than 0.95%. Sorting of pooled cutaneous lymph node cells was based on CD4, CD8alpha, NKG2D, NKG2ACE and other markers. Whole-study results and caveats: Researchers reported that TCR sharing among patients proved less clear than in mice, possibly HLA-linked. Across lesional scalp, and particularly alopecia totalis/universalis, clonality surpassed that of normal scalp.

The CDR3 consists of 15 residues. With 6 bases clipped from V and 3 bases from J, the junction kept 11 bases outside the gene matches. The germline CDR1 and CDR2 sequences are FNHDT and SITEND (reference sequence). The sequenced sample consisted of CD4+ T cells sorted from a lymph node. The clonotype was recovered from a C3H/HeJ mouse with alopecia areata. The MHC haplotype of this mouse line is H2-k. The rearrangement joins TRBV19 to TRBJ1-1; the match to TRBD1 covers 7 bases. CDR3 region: CASTPQGNGDTEVFF. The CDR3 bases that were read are TGTGCCAGCACCCCACAGGGGAATGGGGACACA. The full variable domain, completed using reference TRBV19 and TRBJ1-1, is GGIITQTPKFLIGQEGQKLTLKCQQNFNHDTMYWYRQDSGKGLRLIYYSITENDLQKGDLSEGYDASREKKSSFSLTVTSAQKNEMAVFLCASTPQGNGDTEVFFGKGTRLTVV.